These 23 T cell receptor beta chains came from one sample sequenced in a study of blood T cell repertoires in COVID-19. Profiling relied on immunoSEQ multiplex PCR, and the TCRdb table lists in-frame clones only, not all of them. The sample includes 190,000 or so clones, approximately 80% of them seen just once. Material for sequencing was peripheral blood. These receptor sequences come from a man aged 55 to 70 with COVID-19, enrolled during active disease.

There are a few counts of this clone. V is TRBV19 and J is TRBJ2-3, with TRBD1 matching over 11 bases. The CDR3 extends over 16 amino acids. J gave up 5 bases and V 1 base, and 5 bases lay outside the gene matches. Per germline, CDR1 LNHDA and CDR2 SQIVND (reference sequence). The CDR3 region is CASSIAGTGGRDTQYF. CDR3 DNA: TGTGCCAGTAGTATAGCCGGGACAGGGGGAAGAGATACGCAGTATTTT. Using reference TRBV19 and TRBJ2-3 for the parts outside the CDR3, the full variable domain is DGGITQSPKYLFRKEGQNVTLSCEQNLNHDAMYWYRQDPGQGLRLIYYSQIVNDFQKGDIAEGYSVSREKKESFPLTVTSAQKNPTAFYLCASSIAGTGGRDTQYFGPGTRLTVL.

CDR3: CASSLSALPGEQYF. As DNA, the CDR3 is TGTGCCAGCAGCCTTAGTGCCCTCCCAGGTGAGCAGTACTTC. The chain carries TRBV3-1 (or the pseudogene TRBV3-2) and TRBJ2-7; D unresolved. The V end was cut by 4 bases, the J end by 7 bases, with 17 bases between. CDR3 length equals 14 residues. The germline V gene encodes CDR1 LGHDT and CDR2 YNNKEL (reference sequence).

J is TRBJ2-3 and V is TRBV6-5; no clear D gene. V lost 7 bases and J lost 0, with 11 bases in between. Germline V gives CDR1 MNHEY, CDR2 SVGAGI. The CDR3 contains 14 residues. In DNA form, the CDR3 reads TGTGCCAGCACCGACCCGGGTAGCACAGATACGCAGTATTTT. Its translation is CASTDPGSTDTQYF.

In this sample, this clone turned up a few times. The rearrangement links TRBV5-5 to TRBJ1-6; D is uncertain. The CDR3 extends over 12 amino acids. The ends were cut back, 0 bases at V and 15 bases at J, with 10 bases in the middle. The germline V gene has CDR1 SGHKS and CDR2 YYEKEE (reference sequence). The CDR3 coding sequence is TGTGCCAGCAGCTTGGTCCTAGAGGGCCTCCACTTT. Translating it yields CASSLVLEGLHF.

The chain has TRBV10-3 and TRBJ2-7; 12 bases align to TRBD2. V gave up 7 bases and J gave up 8 bases; unmatched junction bases: 6. Germline V CDR1 and CDR2: ENHRY, SYGVKD. The CDR3 has 13 residues. The CDR3 sequence: CAITLAGGPKQYF. In nucleotides, the CDR3 is TGTGCCATCACCCTAGCGGGAGGGCCAAAGCAGTACTTC.

V usage is TRBV19 and J usage is TRBJ1-2; tentative D call: TRBD1 (6 bases). Looked up from germline, CDR1 is LNHDA and CDR2 is SQIVND (reference sequence). Trimming left V 4 bases short and J 4 bases short, with 13 bases between. CDR3 length: 14 residues. The CDR3 bases are TGTGCCAGTAGTACTACCACAGGGTCCTATGGCTACACCTTC. Translated, it gives CASSTTTGSYGYTF. Drawing the rest from reference TRBV19 and TRBJ1-2, the complete variable domain is DGGITQSPKYLFRKEGQNVTLSCEQNLNHDAMYWYRQDPGQGLRLIYYSQIVNDFQKGDIAEGYSVSREKKESFPLTVTSAQKNPTAFYLCASSTTTGSYGYTFGSGTRLTVV.

This chain connects TRBV5-1 to TRBJ1-3; 8 bases map to TRBD1. This CDR3 region has 16 residues. Trimming cost V 2 bases and J 4 bases; bases outside gene matches: 8. Per the germline V gene, CDR1 is SGHRS and CDR2 is YFSETQ. In nucleotides, the CDR3 is TGCGCCAGCAGCTTAGCCCAGGGGGCGAAAGGAAACACCATATATTTT. It codes for CASSLAQGAKGNTIYF. Full variable domain (outside the CDR3, taken from reference TRBV5-1 and TRBJ1-3): KAGVTQTPRYLIKTRGQQVTLSCSPISGHRSVSWYQQTPGQGLQFLFEYFSETQRNKGNFPGRFSGRQFSNSRSEMNVSTLELGDSALYLCASSLAQGAKGNTIYFGEGSWLTVV.

V and J are TRBV11-2 and TRBJ2-1; tentatively, D is TRBD2 (7 bases). The germline V and J ends were trimmed by 2 bases and 2 bases, with 16 bases remaining between them. The length of the CDR3 is 17 residues. Germline lookup yields CDR1 SGHAT and CDR2 FQNNGV. CDR3 sequence (DNA): TGTGCCAGCAGCTTATGGATTCAGCGGGACACCTACAATGAGCAGTTCTTC. Translated: CASSLWIQRDTYNEQFF.

V gene TRBV6-2 or TRBV6-3 combines with J gene TRBJ1-4; no firm D call. There are 15 residues in the CDR3. V gave up 0 bases and J gave up 1 base, with 6 bases separating them. Germline CDR1 is MNHEY and CDR2 is SVGEGT. CDR3 sequence reads: CASSYSRRTNEKLFF. In DNA form, the CDR3 reads TGTGCCAGCAGTTACTCGAGAAGAACTAATGAAAAACTGTTTTTT.

V is TRBV11-2 and J is TRBJ2-5; 7 nucleotides agree with TRBD1. CDR1 and CDR2 (germline): SGHAT, FQNNGV. J was trimmed by 1 base and V by 8 bases; bases with no gene match: 4. The CDR3 sequence is 13 residues long. CDR3 in DNA: TGTGCCAGCGGGCACAGGGGCCAAGAGACCCAGTACTTC. It translates to CASGHRGQETQYF.

This clone was seen just once. V gene TRBV2 combines with J gene TRBJ2-2, with TRBD2 identical over 7 bases. This CDR3 comprises 17 residues. The ends lost 0 bases at V and 4 bases at J; junction bases unmatched: 8. Germline V CDR1 and CDR2: SNHLY, FYNNEI. This chain's CDR3 is CASSEAGAPSGTGELFF. CDR3 bases: TGTGCCAGCAGTGAAGCAGGGGCGCCTAGCGGCACCGGGGAGCTGTTTTTT.

This clone has just a few counts. The chain uses TRBV3-1 (or the pseudogene TRBV3-2) and TRBJ1-5; unclear D gene. Germline lookup yields CDR1 LGHDT and CDR2 YNNKEL (reference sequence). The length of the CDR3 is 14 residues. V was clipped by 4 bases and J by 4 bases, with 11 bases between them. For the CDR3, the DNA is TGTGCCAGCAGCCCTGTGGAGATGAATCAGCCCCAGCATTTT. Amino acids: CASSPVEMNQPQHF.

This chain joins TRBV6-5 and TRBJ2-2; D might be TRBD1 (6 bases). The CDR3 length is 16 residues. V gave up 2 bases and J gave up 4 bases, with 14 bases separating them. Germline CDR1 MNHEY, CDR2 SVGAGI. The DNA for the CDR3 is TGTGCCAGCAGTTACCCCAGGGGCGGTGGCACCGGGGAGCTGTTTTTT. Amino acid sequence: CASSYPRGGGTGELFF.

The chain employs TRBV30 and TRBJ1-5, with a weak D call TRBD1 (6 bases). Germline lookup yields CDR1 GTSNPN and CDR2 SVGIG (reference sequence). Trimming left V 3 bases short and J 5 bases short, with 17 bases between. The CDR3 covers 15 residues. The CDR3 sequence: CAWSQGTSGDQPQHF. The CDR3, as DNA: TGTGCCTGGAGCCAGGGGACAAGCGGGGATCAGCCCCAGCATTTT.

The chain uses TRBV4-3 and TRBJ1-6; D is unclear. The germline gives CDR1 LGHNA, CDR2 YSLEER. The CDR3 loop spans 15 amino acids. Between the trimmed V and J ends, which lost 0 bases and 7 bases, there was a span of 10 bases. The CDR3, as DNA: TGCGCCAGCAGCCAAGAGTACCAGAGGAATTCACCCCTCCACTTT. Its translation: CASSQEYQRNSPLHF.

The chain uses TRBV7-8 and TRBJ2-5; 7 bases line up with TRBD1. Germline V CDR1 and CDR2: SGHVS, FQNEAQ. This CDR3 region has 16 residues. Germline trimming cut 5 bases from V and 5 bases from J; bases unmatched to any gene: 14. This CDR3 is CASSEGTVPLWETQYF. In DNA, the CDR3 is TGTGCCAGCAGCGAAGGGACAGTGCCCCTCTGGGAGACCCAGTACTTC.

V usage is TRBV29-1 and J usage is TRBJ1-1; TRBD1 might be the D (5 bases). V dropped 1 base and J dropped 1 base, with 10 bases sitting between them. CDR1 is SQVTM and CDR2 is ANQGSEA in the germline V gene. The CDR3 has 14 amino acids. In nucleotides, the CDR3 is TGCAGCGTTGAAGGTCGGCAGGGGAACACTGAAGCTTTCTTT. It yields the protein CSVEGRQGNTEAFF.

The chain recombines TRBV19 with TRBJ1-2, with TRBD1 matching 7 bases. With V trimmed by 3 bases and J by 7 bases, 11 bases remained unmatched. Per germline, CDR1 LNHDA and CDR2 SQIVND (reference sequence). The CDR3 loop spans 15 amino acids. CDR3 DNA: TGTGCCAGTAGTATTCAAGGGGGCGTGCGGGGTGGCTACACCTTC. It yields the protein CASSIQGGVRGGYTF.

This clone was recorded once. The rearrangement uses TRBV10-1 and TRBJ2-1; 12 nucleotides line up with TRBD2. CDR1 and CDR2 (germline): WNHNN, SYGVQD (reference sequence). The length of the CDR3 is 16 residues. J was trimmed by 7 bases and V by 3 bases; bases with no gene match: 7. The CDR3 DNA is TGCGCCAGCAGTGACTACCTAGCGGGAGGGATGAATGAGCAGTTCTTC. Translation gives CASSDYLAGGMNEQFF.

The chain's CDR3 is CATSSDLGGLEQYF. CDR3 in DNA: TGTGCCACCAGCAGTGACCTCGGGGGGCTCGAGCAGTACTTC. The chain links TRBV15 to TRBJ2-7; TRBD2 might be the D (7 bases). This CDR3 is built from 14 residues. Germline assignment: CDR1 LNHNV and CDR2 YYDKDF (reference sequence). V lost 3 bases to trimming and J lost 6 bases, with 15 bases between them.

The V gene is TRBV5-8, the J gene TRBJ2-7; 7 bases are a match to TRBD1. Trimming at V came to 4 bases and at J to 4 bases, leaving 8 bases not matched to a gene. The CDR3 consists of 14 residues. Germline values: CDR1 SGHTS, CDR2 YDEGEE. This CDR3 is CASSRKTGEYEQYF. CDR3 DNA: TGTGCCAGCAGCCGGAAAACAGGGGAATACGAGCAGTACTTC. Together with reference TRBV5-8 and TRBJ2-7, the CDR3 gives the full variable domain: EAGVTQSPTHLIKTRGQQATLRCSPISGHTSVYWYQQALGLGLQFLLWYDEGEERNRGNFPPRFSGRQFPNYSSELNVNALELEDSALYLCASSRKTGEYEQYFGPGTRLTVT.

The chain is built from TRBV21-1 and TRBJ1-5; TRBD1 was called by the table and not checked on the DNA. TRBV21-1 is designated a pseudogene. The length of the CDR3 is 17 residues. The CDR3 bases are TGTGCCAGCAGCTCTCGAAAGGGACAGGGTAGGAATCAGCCCCAGCATTTT. This encodes CASSSRKGQGRNQPQHF.

The chain employs TRBV5-5 and TRBJ2-1; 9 bases align to TRBD1. CDR3 size: 16 residues. Per the germline V gene, CDR1 is SGHKS and CDR2 is YYEKEE (reference sequence). V dropped 5 bases and J dropped 5; count of bases not matched to a gene: 11. CDR3 sequence reads: CASRRQGGQGNNEQFF. The DNA for the CDR3 is TGTGCCAGCAGGCGGCAAGGGGGACAGGGCAACAATGAGCAGTTCTTC.